This paragraph covers one T cell receptor beta chain sequence. Antigen specificity is unknown. This sample was taken from a study of T cell repertoires in cytomegalovirus infection. Whole-study context: HLA-B-restricted CMV epitopes that are well studied, plus recently identified HLA-C-restricted ones, were used by the study. A matching HLA type, together with CMV infection, was signaled by public TCR beta signatures.

Study-wide results and caveats: The study identified carriers of CMV plus the relevant HLA from cumulative public TCR beta family frequency. The ex vivo response showed dominance by HLA-C-restricted CMV-specific TCR beta clonotypes.

The germline V gene encodes CDR1 SGDLS and CDR2 YYNGEE. This CDR3 spans 15 amino acids. Trimming shortened V by 0 bases and J by 9 bases, and 16 bases separated the two germline ends. TCRdb analysed the reads with MiXCR anew, one entry per CDR3 protein. Among approximately 1,000,000 distinct CDR3 sequences listed, approximately 32% were seen once. The clonotype originates from a human donor in good health (CMV status not recorded). Some clones in this sample may be carry-over from other donors' samples. This material consisted of cultured CD8+ T cells from PBMCs, taken from culture after CMV antigen stimulation. The chain has TRBV9 and TRBJ2-1; D unclear. The CDR3 DNA reads TGTGCCAGCAGCGTAGGAACGCGCTGGGTGGGTGAGCAGTTCTTC. This codes for CASSVGTRWVGEQFF.